Below are 10 T cell receptor beta chains sequenced from a single sample in a study of blood T cell repertoires in COVID-19. Libraries were prepared by immunoSEQ multiplex PCR; TCRdb keeps only in-frame clonotypes and omits some of them. The data contain approximately 120,000 clones, roughly 82% of them singletons. The sequencing sample was made of peripheral blood. These TCRs come from a human donor in a cohort sampled during active COVID-19.

This chain joins TRBV5-1 and TRBJ2-7; 7 bases line up with TRBD1. From germline, CDR1 is SGHRS and CDR2 YFSETQ. The CDR3 totals 14 residues. J gave up 5 bases and V 4 bases, and 9 bases lay outside the gene matches. The CDR3 coding sequence is TGCGCCAGCAGCCCCCGGGGCAGGGGGAACGAGCAGTACTTC. This sequence encodes CASSPRGRGNEQYF.

Only a few counts were recorded for this clone. J is TRBJ1-1 and V is TRBV12-3 or TRBV12-4, with D perhaps TRBD1 (5 bases). This CDR3 comprises 13 residues. V was cut by 4 bases and J by 3 bases, with 9 bases left in between. CDR3 coding DNA: TGTGCCAGCAGTTGGGGCAGCTACACTGAAGCTTTCTTT. This sequence encodes CASSWGSYTEAFF.

V is TRBV5-1 and J is TRBJ2-7; no definite D call. V was clipped by 0 bases and J by 4 bases, with 14 bases between them. The CDR3 is 15 residues long. Per germline, CDR1 SGHRS and CDR2 YFSETQ. The CDR3 DNA reads as TGCGCCAGCAGCTTGGCGCCGGGTCTGAAGTACGAGCAGTACTTC. Encoded protein: CASSLAPGLKYEQYF.

The gene calls are TRBV5-1 and TRBJ1-1; D uncertain. Germline loops: CDR1 SGHRS, CDR2 YFSETQ. V lost 1 base to trimming and J lost 4 bases, with 14 bases between them. The CDR3 is made up of 15 amino acids. The CDR3 is CASSLSGWTSTEAFF. Here the CDR3 DNA reads TGCGCCAGCAGCTTGAGCGGGTGGACGAGCACTGAAGCTTTCTTT.

The V gene is TRBV11-2, the J gene TRBJ1-2; D is possibly TRBD1 (5 bases). V dropped 6 bases and J dropped 4 bases, with 18 bases sitting between them. CDR1 SGHAT and CDR2 FQNNGV come from the germline V gene. The CDR3 sequence is 15 residues long. The CDR3, as DNA: TGTGCCAGCAGTCCCTTGGATCTAGGGGCCTATGGCTACACCTTC. This gives the protein CASSPLDLGAYGYTF.

The rearrangement uses TRBV18 and TRBJ1-1, with 8 bases that match TRBD1. The CDR3 has 16 residues. CDR1 KGHSH and CDR2 LQKENI come from the germline V gene. V lost 2 bases and J lost 4; bases outside the gene matches: 9. CDR3 DNA: TGTGCCAGCTCACCAGGCGACAGGGGTGAGGGCACTGAAGCTTTCTTT. This sequence encodes CASSPGDRGEGTEAFF.

The V gene is TRBV6-5, the J gene TRBJ2-3; the D is unclear. Trimming took 0 bases from V and 0 from J, leaving 7 bases between them. The germline V gene encodes CDR1 MNHEY and CDR2 SVGAGI. The CDR3 is 15 amino acids. In nucleotides, the CDR3 is TGTGCCAGCAGTTACTCGCCCGGGAGCACAGATACGCAGTATTTT. Its protein product is CASSYSPGSTDTQYF.

The chain links TRBV24-1 to TRBJ2-1, with 9 bases that match TRBD2. With V trimmed by 2 bases and J by 3 bases, 19 bases remained unmatched. Germline loops: CDR1 KGHDR, CDR2 SFDVKD. The CDR3 is 21 amino acids. The CDR3 is CATSDYKRHVAGVGGYNEQFF. The DNA of the CDR3 is TGTGCCACCAGTGATTACAAGCGTCATGTAGCGGGGGTCGGAGGCTACAATGAGCAGTTCTTC.

This clone was observed a handful of times. This sequence joins TRBV7-3 and TRBJ2-2, with 9 bases lining up with TRBD1. The germline gives CDR1 SGHTA, CDR2 FQGTGA. V lost 2 bases to trimming and J lost 6 bases; unmatched junction nucleotides: 7. There are 16 residues in the CDR3. This chain's CDR3 is CASSLSGQGRAGELFF. The CDR3 DNA sequence: TGTGCCAGCAGCTTATCGGGACAGGGTCGTGCCGGGGAGCTGTTTTTT.

V and J are TRBV5-1 and TRBJ2-3; 10 bases map to TRBD1. The CDR3 has 14 amino acids. V gave up 4 bases and J gave up 6 bases; unmatched junction bases: 5. The V gene's germline CDR1 is SGHRS and CDR2 YFSETQ. This CDR3 reads CASSLGQGEDTQYF. The CDR3 DNA reads as TGCGCCAGCAGCCTTGGACAGGGGGAGGATACGCAGTATTTT. The variable domain in full, completed from reference TRBV5-1 and TRBJ2-3, reads KAGVTQTPRYLIKTRGQQVTLSCSPISGHRSVSWYQQTPGQGLQFLFEYFSETQRNKGNFPGRFSGRQFSNSRSEMNVSTLELGDSALYLCASSLGQGEDTQYFGPGTRLTVL.